This entry lists 11 T cell receptor beta chains sequenced from one sample in a study of T-cell reconstitution after alpha-beta-depleted transplantation in children. During its preparation, the TCRbeta library received unique molecular identifiers. TCRdb re-called the PCR reads with MiXCR, one entry per CDR3 protein. The sample holds hundreds of thousands of distinct CDR3 sequences, over 8% seen once. Sequenced material: PBMCs from the stem cell graft donor, taken from the stem cell graft. The receptors were gathered from a human donor who donated a stem cell graft to a child with SCID.

This clonotype appeared a few times. This chain links TRBV5-5 with TRBJ2-5; 9 bases fit TRBD1. The CDR3 runs 15 residues. CDR1 and CDR2 (germline): SGHKS, YYEKEE (reference sequence). V dropped 4 bases and J dropped 5; count of bases not matched to a gene: 9. The CDR3 DNA sequence: TGTGCCAGCAGCAGTTCACAGGGGGCATTGGAGACCCAGTACTTC. Translating gives CASSSSQGALETQYF. The full variable domain, its missing parts supplied by reference TRBV5-5 and TRBJ2-5, is DAGVTQSPTHLIKTRGQQVTLRCSPISGHKSVSWYQQVLGQGPQFIFQYYEKEERGRGNFPDRFSARQFPNYSSELNVNALLLGDSALYLCASSSSQGALETQYFGPGTRLLVL.

The chain recombines TRBV19 with TRBJ2-7; 7 nucleotides align to TRBD1. CDR3 size: 13 residues. V lost 5 bases, J lost 6 bases, and 7 bases stayed unmatched. The germline V gene has CDR1 LNHDA and CDR2 SQIVND (reference sequence). The CDR3 bases are TGTGCCAGTAGTGTCCGGGACAGTTCCGAGCAGTACTTC. It encodes CASSVRDSSEQYF.

To note about this clonotype: An end of the junction does not agree with germline; a read error may underlie this. The chain joins TRBV20-1 to TRBJ2-5; 9 bases match TRBD2. From germline, CDR1 is DFQATT and CDR2 SNEGSKA (reference sequence). This CDR3 has 14 residues. The CDR3 region is CCARDVAGEETQYF. CDR3 in DNA: TGCTGTGCTAGAGATGTAGCGGGGGAAGAGACCCAGTACTTC.

The sample holds a few counts of this clonotype. The chain recombines TRBV5-5 with TRBJ2-5; tentatively, D is TRBD1 (5 bases). The CDR3 loop spans 14 amino acids. Between the trimmed V and J ends, which lost 0 bases and 5 bases, there was a span of 11 bases. The germline V gene encodes CDR1 SGHKS and CDR2 YYEKEE (reference sequence). CDR3 coding DNA: TGTGCCAGCAGCTTGGCAGGGATGGGGGAGACCCAGTACTTC. This encodes CASSLAGMGETQYF.

This clonotype was seen a handful of times. The chain employs TRBV5-1 and TRBJ2-3, with unresolved D. The germline V gene encodes CDR1 SGHRS and CDR2 YFSETQ. Between the trimmed V and J ends, which lost 0 bases and 3 bases, there was a span of 8 bases. The length of the CDR3 is 14 residues. The CDR3 here is CASSLDRPTDTQYF. The CDR3 DNA follows: TGCGCCAGCAGCTTGGACCGGCCTACAGATACGCAGTATTTT.

This clonotype was recorded many times. CDR3 residues: CASSPRLATDTQYF. The CDR3 DNA follows: TGTGCCAGCAGCCCCAGACTAGCGACAGATACGCAGTATTTT. The chain has TRBV7-6 and TRBJ2-3; TRBD2 matches at 8 bases. The germline gives CDR1 SGHVS, CDR2 FNYEAQ. J lost 3 bases, V lost 5 bases, and 4 bases had no gene match. This CDR3 is built from 14 residues.

The chain employs TRBV7-2 and TRBJ2-3, with 9 nucleotides matching TRBD2. V lost 1 base, J lost 4 bases, and 6 bases stayed unmatched. Germline V gene lookup returns CDR1 SGHTA and CDR2 FQGNSA. The length of the CDR3 is 16 residues. The CDR3 sequence is CASSLGPGLAADTQYF. The CDR3 DNA reads as TGTGCCAGCAGCTTAGGGCCGGGACTAGCCGCAGATACGCAGTATTTT.

This chain joins TRBV4-2 and TRBJ2-5; the match to TRBD2 covers 13 bases. The germline V gene has CDR1 LGHNA and CDR2 YNFKEQ. V lost 3 bases and J lost 2; bases outside the gene matches: 3. The CDR3 consists of 16 residues. CDR3 bases: TGTGCCAGCAGCCAGGGGACTAGCGGGGCACAAGAGACCCAGTACTTC. It encodes CASSQGTSGAQETQYF.

This clonotype was counted a few times. This chain connects TRBV5-1 to TRBJ1-1; TRBD1 is a possible D gene (6 bases). The germline gives CDR1 SGHRS, CDR2 YFSETQ. Trimming stripped 6 bases from V and 1 base from J, with 16 bases between. The CDR3 spans 15 residues. The CDR3 bases are TGCGCCAGCACTCTAGGACAGTACCGGAACACTGAAGCTTTCTTT. It yields the protein CASTLGQYRNTEAFF.

This clonotype was counted between two and nine times. The genes are TRBV10-3 and TRBJ2-7; possibly TRBD2 for D (6 bases). Germline V lookup: CDR1 ENHRY, CDR2 SYGVKD. The CDR3 contains 13 residues. Deletions cut 0 bases from V and 6 bases from J, with 9 bases between. CDR3 sequence (DNA): TGTGCCATCAGTGAGTCGGCGGGGCCCGAGCAGTACTTC. Encoded protein: CAISESAGPEQYF.

As regards this clonotype: This may be a read error, as it is one base from a much larger clone. The V call is TRBV5-1, the J call TRBJ2-5, with D tentatively TRBD1 or TRBD2 (5 bases each). There are 16 residues in the CDR3. Looked up from germline, CDR1 is SGHRS and CDR2 is YFSETQ. In DNA form, the CDR3 reads TGCGCCAGCAGCTTGGTGGTGAGGGGAGATCAAGAGACCAAGTACTTC. It is translated as CASSLVVRGDQETKYF.